This entry describes one T cell receptor beta chain. This clone was counted between two and nine times. There is no known antigen for this receptor. Within one base of it there is no much larger clone, and no base qualities were kept. This entry belongs to a study of control samples from healthy donors and cancer patients (TCRdb year 2020). Receptor libraries were prepared by the immunoSEQ multiplex PCR assay. TCRdb carries this immuneACCESS record with in-frame sequences only. Its versions omit some clonotypes, under half of them owing to an unresolved V gene in the studies checked, with the rest unexplained. For this sample there are 45,000 to 70,000 clones; around 93% appear just once. The ten top clones hold approximately 0.95% of the sample. From the germline V gene, CDR1 is MNHEY and CDR2 is SVGEGT. The CDR3 numbers 12 residues from cysteine through phenylalanine. The sequence is cut down to CDR3 DNA, 36 bases in frame from base 1. V was cut back by 5 bases and J by 4 bases, leaving a gap of 9 bases between them.

The receptor's source is a man younger than 40 with colorectal cancer. Recombination connected TRBV6-2 or TRBV6-3 to TRBJ2-7; the D segment could be TRBD2, given 5 matching bases. Sequenced material: PBMCs. The CDR3 reads as follows: CASSRTSYEQYF. In nucleotides, the sequence is TGTGCCAGCAGTCGCACTAGTTACGAGCAGTACTTC.